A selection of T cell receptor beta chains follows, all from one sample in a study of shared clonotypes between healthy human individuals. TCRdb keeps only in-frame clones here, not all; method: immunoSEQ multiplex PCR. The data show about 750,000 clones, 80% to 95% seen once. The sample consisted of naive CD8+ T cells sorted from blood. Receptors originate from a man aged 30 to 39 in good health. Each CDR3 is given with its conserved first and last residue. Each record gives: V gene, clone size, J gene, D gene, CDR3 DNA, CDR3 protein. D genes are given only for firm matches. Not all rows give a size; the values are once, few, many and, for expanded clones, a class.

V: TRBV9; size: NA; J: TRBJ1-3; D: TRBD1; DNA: TGTGCCAGCAGCGAGGGACAGGGGGCCTCTGGAAACACCATATATTTT; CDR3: CASSEGQGASGNTIYF
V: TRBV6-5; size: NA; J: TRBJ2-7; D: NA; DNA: TGTGCCAGCAGTTACTCTAGGGAAAGCTCCTACGAGCAGTACTTC; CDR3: CASSYSRESSYEQYF
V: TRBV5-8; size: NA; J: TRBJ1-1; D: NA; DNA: TGTGCCAGCAGCTTTTTGGAAGCTTTCTTT; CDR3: CASSFLEAFF
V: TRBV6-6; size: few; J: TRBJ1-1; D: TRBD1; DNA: TGTGCCAGCAGTCCCGTCCCACAGGGGACTTCCATCGAGGCCTTT; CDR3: CASSPVPQGTSIEAF
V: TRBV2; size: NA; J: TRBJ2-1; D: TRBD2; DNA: TGTGCCAGCAGTGATTGGACTAGCGGGGAGCCATACAATGAGCAGTTCTTC; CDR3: CASSDWTSGEPYNEQFF
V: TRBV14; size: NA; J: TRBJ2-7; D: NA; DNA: TGTGCCAGCAGCCAGGCAACGCTCGCTAGCGTCAACGAGCAGTACTTC; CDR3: CASSQATLASVNEQYF
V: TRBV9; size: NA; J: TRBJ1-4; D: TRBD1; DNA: TGTGCCAGCAGCGTAGCCGACAGGGGCCCAGATGGAAAACTGTTTTTT; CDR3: CASSVADRGPDGKLFF
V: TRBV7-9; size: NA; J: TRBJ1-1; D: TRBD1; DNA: TGTGCCAGCAGCTTAGTAGAGGGACAGGGGAGTACCACTGAAGCTTTCTTT; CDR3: CASSLVEGQGSTTEAFF
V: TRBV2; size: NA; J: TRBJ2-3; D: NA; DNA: TGTGCCAGCTCCGCGGGGTGGGTAGATACGCAGTATTTT; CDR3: CASSAGWVDTQYF
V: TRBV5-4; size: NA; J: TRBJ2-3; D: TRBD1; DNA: TGTGCCAGCAGCCCAGGGGACAGGGGGGACACAGATACGCAGTATTTT; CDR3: CASSPGDRGDTDTQYF
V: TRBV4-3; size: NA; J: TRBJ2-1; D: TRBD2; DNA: TGCGCCAGCAGCCAACGGCTAGCGGCGAGCTCCTACAATGAGCAGTTCTTC; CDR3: CASSQRLAASSYNEQFF